This is a list of T cell receptor beta chains from one sample in a study of identical twins. Via MiXCR, TCRdb re-called the 5' RACE reads, giving one row per CDR3 protein. Counted here are 250,000 or so distinct CDR3 sequences, roughly 12% occurring once; the ten biggest clones make up approximately 4%. The same sample was also studied in work on yellow fever vaccine responses in identical twins.

What was sequenced was memory (CD45RO+) T cells sorted from blood. The receptors were sampled from a woman aged 18-30 years in good health. Both conserved end residues are part of each CDR3. D genes are given only for firm matches. Clone size is stated in some rows and not others, as once, few, many or a class when expanded.

J | V | size | D | DNA | CDR3
TRBJ2-3 | TRBV20-1 | few | NA | TGCAGTGCTAAACCGGGCCCAGCTGTCGATACGCAGTATTTT | CSAKPGPAVDTQYF
TRBJ2-3 | TRBV3-1 | NA | TRBD2 | TGTGCCAGCAGCCAAGGTGCGGGGGGGCCGACGCAGTATTTT | CASSQGAGGPTQYF
TRBJ2-7 | TRBV28 | few | NA | TGTGCCAGCGGGCAGTCCGGATACGAGCAGTACTTC | CASGQSGYEQYF
TRBJ2-2 | TRBV5-1 | NA | NA | TGCGCCAGCAGCCTACCTGACACCCCTCCCCTCCGTGACACCGGGGAGCTGTTTTTT | CASSLPDTPPLRDTGELFF
TRBJ2-1 | TRBV29-1 | NA | NA | TGCAGCGTTCGAATCTTTTCCTACAATGAGCAGTTCTTC | CSVRIFSYNEQFF
TRBJ2-7 | TRBV20-1 | NA | NA | TGCAGTGCACCAAAAGACAGCGACGAGCAGTACTTC | CSAPKDSDEQYF
TRBJ2-3 | TRBV9 | many | TRBD2 | TGTGCCAGCAACCACCAGCGGGGGGACCCGGAAATCACAGATACGCAGTATTTT | CASNHQRGDPEITDTQYF
TRBJ1-1 | TRBV6-2/TRBV6-3 | few | TRBD1 | TGTGCCAGCGTGGGGACAGTAGAAAATATAGGCACTGAAGCTTTCTTT | CASVGTVENIGTEAFF
TRBJ2-7 | TRBV3-1 | NA | NA | TGTGCCAGCAGCCATAGGGGTTCCCACGAGCAGTACTTC | CASSHRGSHEQYF
TRBJ2-5 | TRBV27 | NA | NA | TGTGCCAGCAGACCTAGAGGGTCCCAAGAGACCCAGTACTTC | CASRPRGSQETQYF
TRBJ2-3 | TRBV7-8 | NA | NA | TGTGCCAGCAGACCTCAGACGGAGGCCTTTGGAGATACGCAGTATTTT | CASRPQTEAFGDTQYF
TRBJ2-1 | TRBV6-5 | few | TRBD2 | TGTGCCAGCAGTTACCGACTAGCGGGAGTCGACGAGCAGTTCTTC | CASSYRLAGVDEQFF
TRBJ1-1 | TRBV5-1 | many | NA | TGCGCCAGCAGCTTCCAGTTGGGGACTGAAGCTTTCTTT | CASSFQLGTEAFF
TRBJ2-1 | TRBV20-1 | many | NA | TGCAGTGCTAGAAGGCAGGGCGGCAATGAGCAGTTCTTC | CSARRQGGNEQFF
TRBJ2-3 | TRBV7-2 | few | TRBD1 | TGTGCCAGCAGCTTAGTTCTCAGGGGGCAGGATACGCAGTATTTT | CASSLVLRGQDTQYF
TRBJ2-7 | TRBV5-6 | few | TRBD1 | TGTGCCAGCAGCCCCGGGACAGGGGGCAACTACGAGCAGTACTTC | CASSPGTGGNYEQYF
TRBJ2-7 | TRBV12-3/TRBV12-4 | many | NA | TGTGCCAGCAGTCCCGACGGTCGCTCCTACGAGCAGTACTTC | CASSPDGRSYEQYF
TRBJ1-4 | TRBV12-3/TRBV12-4 | few | NA | TGTGCCAGCAAGAAGACAGGTAGAAATGAAAAACTGTTTTTT | CASKKTGRNEKLFF
TRBJ2-5 | TRBV4-3 | NA | TRBD2 | TGCGCCAGCAGCCAAGATAGAGCGGGAGGGCCTCGAGAGACCCAGTACTTC | CASSQDRAGGPRETQYF
TRBJ2-7 | TRBV30 | NA | TRBD2 | TGTGCCTGGAGTGTGGGCAGCGGGGGCTCGTACGAGCAGTACTTC | CAWSVGSGGSYEQYF
TRBJ2-3 | TRBV3-1 | NA | NA | TGTGCCAGCAGCCAAGACATCGGCACAGATACGCAGTATTTT | CASSQDIGTDTQYF
TRBJ2-3 | TRBV5-1 | many | NA | TGCGCCAGCAGCGAAACAGGGAGCCCCTTTTATACGCAGTATTTT | CASSETGSPFYTQYF
TRBJ2-5 | TRBV5-1 | few | NA | TGCGCCAGCAGCCCTGGACAGATTGGAGAGACCCAGTACTTC | CASSPGQIGETQYF
TRBJ2-2 | TRBV4-2 | few | TRBD2 | TGTGCCAGCAGCCAGTCGGGACTAGCGGCCCCGAACACCGGGGAGCTGTTTTTT | CASSQSGLAAPNTGELFF
TRBJ1-6 | TRBV28 | few | NA | TGTGCCAGCAGTTTCCGCCTCGGGACAATCTATAATTCACCCCTCCACTTT | CASSFRLGTIYNSPLHF
TRBJ1-3 | TRBV3-1 | few | NA | TGTGCCAGCAGCCAAGATCTGAGGAACACCATATATTTT | CASSQDLRNTIYF
TRBJ2-7 | TRBV20-1 | NA | NA | TGCAGTGCTATAGGGCCTGGAAATTCCTACGAGCAGTACTTC | CSAIGPGNSYEQYF
TRBJ2-7 | TRBV6-1 | many | NA | TGTGCCAGTAAGATACAAGACGGGGCCTCCTACGAGCAGTACTTC | CASKIQDGASYEQYF
TRBJ2-5 | TRBV28 | NA | TRBD1 | TGTGCCAGCAGTTTGGGGACAGGGGCGTTAGGGCCCCAGTACTTC | CASSLGTGALGPQYF
TRBJ2-1 | TRBV7-2 | few | TRBD2 | TGTGCCAGCAGGGGGACTAGCGGGGGTAATGAGCAGTTCTTC | CASRGTSGGNEQFF
TRBJ2-1 | TRBV11-3 | NA | NA | TGTGCCAGCAGCTTAGGGCCGCGAGAGCAGTTCTTC | CASSLGPREQFF
TRBJ2-3 | TRBV9 | NA | TRBD2 | TGTGCCAGCGGGTTCGGGGGGGAAACAGATACGCAGTATTTT | CASGFGGETDTQYF
TRBJ2-5 | TRBV29-1 | few | NA | TGCAGCGGAGCAAGGGCTCGGAAGACCCAGTACTTC | CSGARARKTQYF
TRBJ1-5 | TRBV7-2 | many | NA | TGTGCCAGCAGCCCCGATGCTTCCCGGGGCCAGCCCCAGCATTTT | CASSPDASRGQPQHF
TRBJ1-3 | TRBV7-9 | few | NA | TGTGCCAGCAGCTTATTGGTGGGAAACACCATATATTTT | CASSLLVGNTIYF
TRBJ2-2 | TRBV30 | NA | TRBD1 | TGTGCCTGGGAACCGGGGACAGGGTTCACCGGGGAGCTGTTTTTT | CAWEPGTGFTGELFF
TRBJ1-5 | TRBV5-5 | few | NA | TGTGCCAGCAGCTCCGCGGACACTAGCAATCAGCCCCAGCATTTT | CASSSADTSNQPQHF
TRBJ2-7 | TRBV20-1 | few | TRBD1 | TGCAGTGCTAGGAGGAGGGACAGGGCTTACGAGCAGTACTTC | CSARRRDRAYEQYF
TRBJ2-3 | TRBV4-3 | many | NA | TGCGCCAGCAGCCAATTGGGGGGCTCAGATACGCAGTATTTT | CASSQLGGSDTQYF
TRBJ2-2 | TRBV7-3 | few | TRBD2 | TGTGCCAGCAGCCACGGGGGGGAAAACACCGGGGAGCTGTTTTTT | CASSHGGENTGELFF
TRBJ2-7 | TRBV7-2 | few | TRBD2 | TGTGCCAGCAGCTCGGGACTACCGGTGCGTGAGCAGTACTTC | CASSSGLPVREQYF
TRBJ2-1 | TRBV7-3 | few | TRBD2 | TGTGCCAGCAGCTTACGACTAGCGGGGGGGCGGAATGAGCAGTTCTTC | CASSLRLAGGRNEQFF
TRBJ2-3 | TRBV5-1 | NA | NA | TGCGCCAGCAGCTTACAGGGAGGAGATACGCAGTATTTT | CASSLQGGDTQYF
TRBJ1-4 | TRBV20-1 | NA | TRBD1 | TGCAGTGCTCCACGGACAGGGCAAGCAACTAATGAAAAACTGTTTTTT | CSAPRTGQATNEKLFF
TRBJ1-1 | TRBV12-3/TRBV12-4 | many | NA | TGTGCCAGCACAAAAGTCGTGAACACTGAAGCTTTCTTT | CASTKVVNTEAFF